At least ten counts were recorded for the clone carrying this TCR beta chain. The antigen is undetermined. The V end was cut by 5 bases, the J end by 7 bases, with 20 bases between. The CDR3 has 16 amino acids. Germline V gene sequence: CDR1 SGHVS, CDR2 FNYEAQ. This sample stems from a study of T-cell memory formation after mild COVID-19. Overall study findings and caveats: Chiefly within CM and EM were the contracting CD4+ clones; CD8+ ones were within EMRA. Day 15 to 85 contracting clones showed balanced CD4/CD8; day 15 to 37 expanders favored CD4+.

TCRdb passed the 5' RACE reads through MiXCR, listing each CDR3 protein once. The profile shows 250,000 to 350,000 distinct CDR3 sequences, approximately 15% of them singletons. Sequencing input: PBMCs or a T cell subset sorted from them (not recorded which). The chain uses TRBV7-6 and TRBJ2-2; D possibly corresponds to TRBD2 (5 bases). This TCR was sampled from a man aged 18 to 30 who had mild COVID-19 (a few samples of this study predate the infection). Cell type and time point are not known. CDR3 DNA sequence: TGTGCCAGCAGCCCCTTCGGGCGGGCCCGGGGCGGGGAGCTGTTTTTT. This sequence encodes CASSPFGRARGGELFF.